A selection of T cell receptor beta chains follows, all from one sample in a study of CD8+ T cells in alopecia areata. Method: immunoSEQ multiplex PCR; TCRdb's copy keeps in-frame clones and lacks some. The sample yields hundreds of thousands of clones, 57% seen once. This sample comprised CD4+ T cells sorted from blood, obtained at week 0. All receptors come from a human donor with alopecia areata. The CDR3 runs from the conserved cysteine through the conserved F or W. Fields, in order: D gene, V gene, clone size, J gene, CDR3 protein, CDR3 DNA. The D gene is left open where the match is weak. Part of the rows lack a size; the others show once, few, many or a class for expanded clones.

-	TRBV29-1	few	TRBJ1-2	CSVDRSQLGNYGYTF	TGCAGCGTTGATAGGAGCCAGCTGGGTAACTATGGCTACACCTTC
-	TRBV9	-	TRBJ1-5	CASSPQDFYSNQPQHF	TGTGCCAGCAGCCCACAGGACTTCTATAGCAATCAGCCCCAGCATTTT
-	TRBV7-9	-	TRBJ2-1	CASSLSGPGVTYNEQFF	TGTGCCAGCAGCTTATCTGGTCCCGGTGTCACCTACAATGAGCAGTTCTTC
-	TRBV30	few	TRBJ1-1	CAWSPQLNTEAFF	TGTGCCTGGAGTCCCCAGCTGAACACTGAAGCTTTCTTT
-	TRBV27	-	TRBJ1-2	CASSFGQGYGYTF	TGTGCCAGCAGTTTTGGCCAGGGCTATGGCTACACCTTC
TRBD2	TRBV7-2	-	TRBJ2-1	CASSSGLAPNEQFF	TGTGCCAGCAGCTCGGGACTAGCCCCAAATGAGCAGTTCTTC
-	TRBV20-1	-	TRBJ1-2	CSAGVTGYTF	TGCAGTGCCGGGGTTACTGGCTACACCTTC
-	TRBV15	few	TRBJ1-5	CATSRVDGRDQPQHF	TGTGCCACCAGCAGAGTCGATGGGAGGGATCAGCCCCAGCATTTT
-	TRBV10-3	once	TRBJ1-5	CAISVEAGQPQHF	TGTGCCATCAGTGTAGAGGCAGGACAGCCCCAGCATTTT
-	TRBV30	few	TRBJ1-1	CAWSVRDTEAFF	TGTGCCTGGAGTGTAAGGGACACTGAAGCTTTCTTT
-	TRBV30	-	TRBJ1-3	CAWSVGNTIYF	TGTGCCTGGAGTGTAGGAAACACCATATATTTT
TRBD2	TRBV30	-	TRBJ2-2	CALSPGGPTGELFF	TGTGCTTTATCCCCGGGAGGACCTACCGGGGAGCTGTTTTTT
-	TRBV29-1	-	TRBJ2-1	CSVVGGHPYNEQFF	TGCAGCGTTGTGGGGGGCCACCCCTACAATGAGCAGTTCTTC
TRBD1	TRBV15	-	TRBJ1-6	CATSRVGQGTWNSPLHF	TGTGCCACCAGCAGAGTGGGACAGGGCACGTGGAATTCACCCCTCCACTTT
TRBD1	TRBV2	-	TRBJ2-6	CASGGAGQGASVLTF	TGTGCCTCCGGGGGAGCTGGACAGGGGGCATCCGTCCTGACTTTC
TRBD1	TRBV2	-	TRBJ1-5	CASSLGGGQPQHF	TGTGCCAGCAGTTTAGGGGGCGGGCAGCCCCAGCATTTT
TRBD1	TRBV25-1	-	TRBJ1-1	CASSPGGVDTEAFF	TGTGCCAGCAGTCCAGGGGGAGTGGACACTGAAGCTTTCTTT
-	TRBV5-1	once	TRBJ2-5	CASSLMGQETQYF	TGCGCCAGCAGCTTGATGGGACAAGAGACCCAGTACTTC
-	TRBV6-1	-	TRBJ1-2	CASTLGGANYGYTF	TGTGCCAGCACACTCGGGGGGGCTAACTATGGCTACACCTTC
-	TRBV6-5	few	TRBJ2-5	CASTRSQAGETQYF	TGTGCCAGCACCCGATCCCAGGCGGGGGAGACCCAGTACTTC
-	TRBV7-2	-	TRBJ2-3	CASSLYTDTQYF	TGTGCCAGCAGCTTATACACAGATACGCAGTATTTT
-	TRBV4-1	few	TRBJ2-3	CASSYDGGGAKDTQYF	TGCGCCAGCAGTTACGACGGTGGGGGAGCTAAAGATACGCAGTATTTT
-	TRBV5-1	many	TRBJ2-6	CASSNPGASGANVLTF	TGCGCCAGCAGCAACCCGGGGGCCTCTGGGGCCAACGTCCTGACTTTC
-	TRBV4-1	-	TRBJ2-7	CASSLGILSYEQYF	TGCGCCAGCAGCCTCGGGATCCTATCCTACGAGCAGTACTTC
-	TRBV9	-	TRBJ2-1	CASSKQTTTLTYNEQFF	TGTGCCAGCAGCAAACAAACTACCACCTTGACCTACAATGAGCAGTTCTTC
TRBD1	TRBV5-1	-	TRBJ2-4	CASSLRTGAENIQYF	TGCGCCAGCAGCTTACGGACAGGGGCGGAAAACATTCAGTACTTC
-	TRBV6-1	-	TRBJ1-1	CASSDNPTVNTEAFF	TGTGCCAGCAGTGACAACCCGACGGTGAACACTGAAGCTTTCTTT
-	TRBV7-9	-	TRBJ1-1	CASSPGGASTEAFF	TGTGCCAGCAGCCCCGGGGGGGCGAGCACTGAAGCTTTCTTT
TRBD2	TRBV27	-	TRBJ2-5	CASRWTSGSGETQYF	TGTGCCAGCCGCTGGACTAGCGGGAGTGGAGAGACCCAGTACTTC
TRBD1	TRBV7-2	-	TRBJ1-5	CASSPGTGSNQPQHF	TGTGCCAGCAGCCCTGGGACAGGGTCTAATCAGCCCCAGCATTTT
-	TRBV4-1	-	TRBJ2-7	CASSQGVGVSYEQYF	TGCGCCAGCAGCCAAGGGGTGGGGGTCTCCTACGAGCAGTACTTC
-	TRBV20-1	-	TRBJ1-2	CSANLDRWNTF	TGCAGTGCTAATTTGGACCGATGGAACACCTTC
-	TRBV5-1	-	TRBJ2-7	CASSLVAGEQYF	TGCGCCAGCAGCTTGGTAGCCGGGGAGCAGTACTTC
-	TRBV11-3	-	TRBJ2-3	CASSLGTSSTDTQYF	TGTGCCAGCAGTCTCGGGACTTCCTCCACAGATACGCAGTATTTT
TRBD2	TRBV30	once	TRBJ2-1	CAWSRGVAGHEFF	TGTGCCTGGAGTAGGGGAGTAGCGGGACATGAGTTCTTC
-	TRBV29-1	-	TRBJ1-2	CSGTVSYGYTF	TGCAGCGGGACAGTGTCTTATGGCTACACCTTC
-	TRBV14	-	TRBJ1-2	CASSQETRLYGYTF	TGTGCCAGCAGCCAAGAGACACGGCTATATGGCTACACCTTC
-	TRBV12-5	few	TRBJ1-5	CASGLVQFGSGLQPQHF	TGTGCTAGTGGTTTGGTACAGTTCGGGTCAGGGCTTCAGCCCCAGCATTTT
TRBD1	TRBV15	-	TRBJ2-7	CATSRATIRDRVYEQYF	TGTGCCACCAGCAGAGCTACGATCCGGGACAGGGTCTACGAGCAGTACTTC
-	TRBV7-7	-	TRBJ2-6	CASSPIDGANVLTF	TGTGCCAGCAGCCCAATTGACGGGGCCAACGTCCTGACTTTC
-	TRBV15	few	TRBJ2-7	CATSTPTRAYEQYF	TGTGCCACCAGCACTCCTACGCGAGCCTACGAGCAGTACTTC